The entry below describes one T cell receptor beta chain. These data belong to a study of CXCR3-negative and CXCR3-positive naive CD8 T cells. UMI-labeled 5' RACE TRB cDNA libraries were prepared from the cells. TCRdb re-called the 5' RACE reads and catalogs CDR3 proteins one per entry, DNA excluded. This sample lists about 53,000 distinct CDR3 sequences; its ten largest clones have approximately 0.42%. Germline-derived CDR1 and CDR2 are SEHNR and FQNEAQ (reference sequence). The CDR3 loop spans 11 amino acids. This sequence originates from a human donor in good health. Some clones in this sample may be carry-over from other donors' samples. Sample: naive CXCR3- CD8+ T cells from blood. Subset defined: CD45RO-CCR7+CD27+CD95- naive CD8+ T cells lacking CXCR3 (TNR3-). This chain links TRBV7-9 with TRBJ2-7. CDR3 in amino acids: CASSLVGEQYF.